A selection of T cell receptor beta chains follows, all from one sample in a study of T-cell memory formation after mild COVID-19. TCRdb called the 5' RACE reads again in MiXCR, with one record for every CDR3 protein. This sample has roughly 310,000 distinct CDR3 sequences, with around 15% found just once. Sequencing input: PBMCs or a T cell subset sorted from them (not recorded which). The receptors were gathered from a man in his late teens or twenties who had mild COVID-19 (a few samples of this study predate the infection). Cell type and time point are not known. Both conserved end residues are part of each CDR3.

v_call	cdr3_length	j_call	cdr3_aa
TRBV20-1	13	TRBJ2-1	CSAGSGAFDEQFF
TRBV21-1	17	TRBJ1-3	CASQNPAQMDSGNTIYF
TRBV5-4	13	TRBJ1-1	CASTEQANTEAFF
TRBV7-2	13	TRBJ1-5	CASSSGIHQPQHF
TRBV5-3	15	TRBJ1-1	CARSLAGGWPTEAFF
TRBV29-1	14	TRBJ2-1	CSVCLPSSYNEQFF
TRBV4-1	15	TRBJ2-3	CASSQVGGEADTQYF
TRBV4-3	15	TRBJ1-1	CASSQDHRGYTEAFF
TRBV20-1	12	TRBJ2-5	CSAPRTEETQYF
TRBV19	14	TRBJ1-4	CASGPGTGSEKLFF
TRBV2	14	TRBJ2-1	CATEASAAYNEQFF
TRBV2	14	TRBJ2-1	CASSDLGRNNEQFF
TRBV5-8	15	TRBJ2-7	CAISLDRGLIYEQYF
TRBV7-9	15	TRBJ1-2	CASSLAPGQGIIYTF
TRBV19	15	TRBJ2-6	CASTGATSGANVLTF
TRBV27	13	TRBJ2-5	CASSLRLQETQYF
TRBV6-1	16	TRBJ2-3	CASSETAGPITDTQYF
TRBV5-1	15	TRBJ2-7	CASGPQAGGAREQYF
TRBV20-1	13	TRBJ2-7	CSALDRASYEQYF
TRBV10-2	16	TRBJ2-3	CASSGPLGADTDTQYF
TRBV18	17	TRBJ2-4	CASSPTSGALAKNIQYF
TRBV25-1	14	TRBJ2-7	CASSETDSSYEQYF
TRBV27	13	TRBJ2-6	CASSLGAADVLTF
TRBV12-3/TRBV12-4	15	TRBJ1-6	CASSSSGVLSSPLHF
TRBV7-9	14	TRBJ2-3	CASSLRGGTDTQYF
TRBV20-1	14	TRBJ1-2	CSAHAPKADRGYTF
TRBV5-1	14	TRBJ2-1	CASSLMGGPVEQFF
TRBV7-3	14	TRBJ2-1	CASSLMGATNEQFF
TRBV12-3/TRBV12-4	13	TRBJ2-7	CASKSRGTDEQYF
TRBV18	14	TRBJ2-1	CASSPPTIVDEQFF
TRBV6-5	17	TRBJ2-7	CASRPRGPGTGFYEQYF